The 24 T cell receptor beta chains below all came from one sample that was sequenced in a study of T cell repertoires and HLA-DP antigens. Their antigens remain unidentified. Assay used: immunoSEQ multiplex PCR; TCRdb lists only in-frame clones, some missing. The data contain about 73,000 clones, about 82% of them singletons. Input material: CD4+ T cells from PBMCs. The receptors were sampled from a man in his 60s in good health and CMV-seronegative.

This chain joins TRBV28 and TRBJ2-4; D is tentatively TRBD1 or TRBD2 (5 bases each). This CDR3 has 14 amino acids. Trimming took 6 bases from V and 6 from J, leaving 15 bases between them. Germline V gene lookup returns CDR1 MDHEN and CDR2 SYDVKM. The CDR3 reads CASRTPGGSNIQYF. The CDR3 region has the DNA TGTGCCAGCAGAACGCCTGGGGGATCAAACATTCAGTACTTC. Combining the CDR3 with reference TRBV28 and TRBJ2-4 gives the whole variable domain DVKVTQSSRYLVKRTGEKVFLECVQDMDHENMFWYRQDPGLGLRLIYFSYDVKMKEKGDIPEGYSVSREKKERFSLILESASTNQTSMYLCASRTPGGSNIQYFGAGTRLSVL.

V usage is TRBV10-2 and J usage is TRBJ1-1, with D unclear. CDR3 length equals 14 residues. Germline V gene data show CDR1 as WSHSY and CDR2 as SAAADI. V lost 3 bases, J lost 10 bases, and 18 bases lay in between. In nucleotides, the CDR3 is TGCGCCAGCAGTGACAGGACCGAGGCTTTGGGAGCTTTCTTT. This gives the protein CASSDRTEALGAFF.

This clone was detected once. The chain recombines TRBV7-2 with TRBJ2-2; 9 bases line up with TRBD1. Germline assignment: CDR1 SGHTA and CDR2 FQGNSA. There are 16 residues in the CDR3. Losses at the gene ends were 8 bases for V and 1 base for J; bases not matched to a gene: 8. This chain's CDR3 is CASGDTGGVNTGELFF. The CDR3 DNA sequence: TGTGCCAGCGGTGACACAGGGGGCGTGAACACCGGGGAGCTGTTTTTT.

This chain connects TRBV5-4 to TRBJ1-2, with D possibly being TRBD1 (6 bases). The CDR3 is 15 amino acids. The V gene lost 7 bases and the J gene lost 0 bases, with 16 bases spanning the gap. Germline V lookup: CDR1 SGHNT, CDR2 YYREEE (reference sequence). CDR3 amino acids: CASSAGAITNYGYTF. CDR3 sequence (DNA): TGTGCCAGCTCGGCGGGGGCTATAACTAACTATGGCTACACCTTC.

This chain joins TRBV4-1 and TRBJ2-3, with D hard to call. Looked up from germline, CDR1 is MGHRA and CDR2 is YSYEKL. Trimming took 1 base from V and 2 from J, leaving 10 bases between them. The length of the CDR3 is 15 residues. The CDR3 loop reads CASSQGTALTDTQYF. CDR3 coding DNA: TGCGCCAGCAGCCAAGGGACGGCACTCACAGATACGCAGTATTTT.

The rearrangement uses TRBV4-2 and TRBJ2-1; TRBD2 matches at 15 bases. CDR1 and CDR2 (germline): LGHNA, YNFKEQ. The CDR3 loop spans 17 amino acids. The trim removed 3 bases at V and 6 bases at J, leaving 6 bases unmatched. Here the CDR3 reads CASSHGRTSGRGNEQFF. CDR3 bases: TGTGCCAGCAGCCATGGGAGGACTAGCGGGAGGGGCAATGAGCAGTTCTTC.

The rearrangement links TRBV5-1 to TRBJ1-2; TRBD1 agrees at 10 bases. The V gene end was trimmed by 5 bases and the J gene end by 2 bases; junction bases not matched to a gene: 12. The CDR3 is 17 amino acids. CDR1 SGHRS and CDR2 YFSETQ come from the germline V gene. CDR3 loop: CASRSPSGDRGNYGYTF. CDR3 bases: TGCGCCAGCAGATCCCCCTCCGGGGACAGGGGCAACTATGGCTACACCTTC.

The chain links TRBV7-2 to TRBJ1-1; maybe TRBD1 (5 bases). The CDR3 covers 15 residues. Germline values: CDR1 SGHTA, CDR2 FQGNSA. Trimming cost V 0 bases and J 5 bases, with 13 bases left between them. The CDR3 DNA reads as TGTGCCAGCAGCTTAGCCCTGGAGGGGCGGACTGAAGCTTTCTTT. Amino acid sequence: CASSLALEGRTEAFF.

This clone appeared once. This chain joins TRBV11-3 and TRBJ1-1; D ambiguous. CDR1 and CDR2 from the germline V gene are SGHNT and YENEEA. V was shortened by 0 bases and J by 0 bases, with 5 bases between the two germline ends. The CDR3 totals 14 residues. The CDR3 nucleotides are TGTGCCAGCAGCTTAGAGGGAATGAACACTGAAGCTTTCTTT. This gives the protein CASSLEGMNTEAFF.

This clone was found a few times. The genes are TRBV11-2 and TRBJ2-5, with D unclear. V shed 1 base and J shed 3 bases, with 3 bases lying between them. The germline gives CDR1 SGHAT, CDR2 FQNNGV. CDR3 size: 12 residues. The chain's CDR3 is CASSLAEETQYF. CDR3 bases: TGTGCCAGCAGCTTAGCCGAAGAGACCCAGTACTTC.

This rearrangement joins TRBV7-9 to TRBJ2-2; D not certain. The CDR3 runs 14 residues. Trimming removed 1 base at V and 2 bases at J, with 5 bases between. CDR1 and CDR2 (germline): SEHNR, FQNEAQ (reference sequence). The chain's CDR3 is CASSLEANTGELFF. Written as DNA, the CDR3 is TGTGCCAGCAGCTTAGAGGCAAACACCGGGGAGCTGTTTTTT.

This chain joins TRBV5-6 and TRBJ2-7; 11 bases match TRBD1. CDR1 and CDR2 (germline): SGHDT, YYEEEE. The CDR3 extends over 16 amino acids. V shed 5 bases, J shed 2 bases, and the junction held 9 bases outside the gene matches. The CDR3 protein is CASSPGTGGPTYEQYF. The CDR3 region has the DNA TGTGCCAGCAGTCCCGGGACAGGGGGGCCAACCTACGAGCAGTACTTC. The full variable domain, rest sourced from reference TRBV5-6 and TRBJ2-7, is DAGVTQSPTHLIKTRGQQVTLRCSPKSGHDTVSWYQQALGQGPQFIFQYYEEEERQRGNFPDRFSGHQFPNYSSELNVNALLLGDSALYLCASSPGTGGPTYEQYFGPGTRLTVT.

This chain uses TRBV10-3 with TRBJ2-1, with TRBD2 matching 12 bases. Germline V CDR1 and CDR2: ENHRY, SYGVKD. After removal of 4 bases from V and 5 bases from J, the junction contained 0 bases not matched to a gene. The CDR3 totals 14 residues. CDR3 sequence (DNA): TGTGCCATCAGTGGGACTAGCGGGGACAATGAGCAGTTCTTC. Translation gives CAISGTSGDNEQFF.

The rearrangement joins TRBV12-5 to TRBJ2-5; 8 bases are shared with TRBD1. CDR1 is LGHNT and CDR2 is FRNRAP in the germline V gene. The CDR3 is made up of 17 amino acids. V dropped 0 bases and J dropped 7; count of bases not matched to a gene: 13. As DNA, the CDR3 is TGTGCTAGTGGTTTGGTACTCAACGGACAGGGCCCCCGGACCCAGTACTTC. It translates to CASGLVLNGQGPRTQYF.

This chain connects TRBV7-2 to TRBJ1-5; D remains unclear. V was clipped by 5 bases and J by 5 bases, with 13 bases between them. The CDR3 is 14 amino acids. CDR1 SGHTA and CDR2 FQGNSA come from the germline V gene. The CDR3 region has the DNA TGTGCCAGCAGCCCAACTTCCGGGTATCAGCCCCAGCATTTT. Translation gives CASSPTSGYQPQHF.

This chain uses TRBV29-1 with TRBJ1-1, with D unresolved. V was clipped by 6 bases and J by 3 bases, with 17 bases between them. Per germline, CDR1 SQVTM and CDR2 ANQGSEA. The CDR3 extends over 14 amino acids. The DNA of the CDR3 is TGCAGCGTCAAAAGACCCTCCTCGGACACTGAAGCTTTCTTT. Its translation: CSVKRPSSDTEAFF. Filled out from reference TRBV29-1 and TRBJ1-1, the complete variable domain reads SAVISQKPSRDICQRGTSLTIQCQVDSQVTMMFWYRQQPGQSLTLIATANQGSEATYESGFVIDKFPISRPNLTFSTLTVSNMSPEDSSIYLCSVKRPSSDTEAFFGQGTRLTVV.

The chain links TRBV28 to TRBJ1-3; D ambiguous. The CDR3 consists of 15 residues. Germline CDR1 reads MDHEN; CDR2 reads SYDVKM. Deletions cut 6 bases from V and 4 bases from J, with 16 bases between. The CDR3 here is CASSLSIPEGNTIYF. The CDR3 nucleotides are TGTGCCAGCAGCCTAAGTATCCCCGAGGGAAACACCATATATTTT.

The chain recombines TRBV6-6 with TRBJ1-5; D might be TRBD1 (5 bases). Trimming removed 4 bases at V and 3 bases at J, with 10 bases between. The germline V gene has CDR1 MNHNY and CDR2 SVGAGI (reference sequence). The CDR3 extends over 14 amino acids. CDR3 amino acids: CASSSDSLNQPQHF. The CDR3 nucleotides read TGTGCCAGCAGTTCAGACAGTCTCAATCAGCCCCAGCATTTT.

This clone has only one observation. The DNA for the CDR3 is TGTGCCAGCAGCCTGACTAGCGGGGGGGAGACCCAGTACTTC. It codes for CASSLTSGGETQYF. The chain recombines TRBV9 with TRBJ2-5; TRBD2 matches at 13 bases. The germline CDR1 and CDR2 sequences are SGDLS and YYNGEE. This CDR3 region has 14 residues. The trim removed 4 bases at V and 5 bases at J, leaving 2 bases unmatched.

The rearrangement joins TRBV16 to TRBJ2-5; the match to TRBD1 covers 8 bases. V lost 3 bases and J lost 3; bases outside the gene matches: 3. Germline V gene lookup returns CDR1 KGHSY and CDR2 FQNENV. The CDR3 consists of 14 residues. This chain's CDR3 is CASSHLDREETQYF. The CDR3, as DNA: TGTGCCAGCAGCCATCTGGACAGGGAAGAGACCCAGTACTTC.

This clone was detected once. This chain connects TRBV13 to TRBJ2-1, with 7 bases identical to TRBD2. Germline values: CDR1 PRHDT, CDR2 FYEKMQ (reference sequence). CDR3 length equals 12 residues. Unmatched junction bases numbered 1, after V lost 1 base and J lost 10 bases. CDR3 bases: TGTGCCAGCAGCTTAGACGGGGGGGAGCAGTTCTTC. It yields the protein CASSLDGGEQFF.

This clone was detected only once. This sequence joins TRBV15 and TRBJ2-7, with TRBD1 identical over 7 bases. The junction had 11 bases not matched to a gene; V was cut back by 3 bases and J by 3 bases. The CDR3 length is 16 residues. The V gene's germline CDR1 is LNHNV and CDR2 YYDKDF (reference sequence). The CDR3 sequence is CATSSNRQGTLYEQYV. As DNA, the CDR3 is TGTGCCACCAGCAGCAATCGACAGGGAACCCTCTACGAGCAGTACGTC.

The chain recombines TRBV11-3 with TRBJ2-2; 7 positions match TRBD1. The CDR3 runs 14 residues. In germline, CDR1 is SGHNT, CDR2 YENEEA. J was trimmed by 7 bases and V by 7 bases; bases with no gene match: 9. CDR3 residues: CASTVNRGGGELFF. The CDR3 region has the DNA TGTGCCAGCACCGTAAACAGGGGTGGCGGGGAGCTGTTTTTT.

The chain is built from TRBV19 and TRBJ2-3; possibly TRBD1 or TRBD2 for D (5 bases each). V gave up 4 bases and J gave up 0 bases, with 11 bases separating them. CDR3 length: 15 amino acids. Germline loops: CDR1 LNHDA, CDR2 SQIVND (reference sequence). CDR3 loop: CASSNWDGSTDTQYF. As DNA, the CDR3 is TGTGCCAGTAGTAATTGGGACGGTAGCACAGATACGCAGTATTTT.